The T cell receptor beta chain described here comes from a study of blood T cell repertoires in COVID-19. The wider study: Acute and convalescent COVID-19 samples came from the United States, Italy and Spain. Nucleic acid was either cDNA or gDNA, and it came from T cells, B-cell-depleted T cells, or PBMCs.

V shed 4 bases, J shed 3 bases, and the junction held 7 bases outside the gene matches. CDR1 and CDR2 (germline): SGHKS, YYEKEE (reference sequence). The CDR3 runs to 17 residues. Per the study methods: Estimation of nucleated cell counts was performed using reference gene primer amplification. The method was immunoSEQ multiplex PCR; TCRdb's version includes in-frame clones alone and lacks a portion of them. That table supplies the V and J calls and clone size; D and trimming were determined from the DNA. The sample carries roughly 120,000 clones, approximately 82% recorded once. The V call is TRBV5-5, the J call TRBJ2-1; 13 positions match TRBD2. The specimen sequenced was peripheral blood. This receptor was obtained from a man aged 25-45 years with acute or convalescent COVID-19. The CDR3 nucleotides read TGTGCCAGCAGCCCAAGACTAGCGGGGGGCAGCTACAATGAGCAGTTCTTC. Protein: CASSPRLAGGSYNEQFF.